This T cell receptor beta chain was sequenced in a study of CD8 T cells in Susac syndrome. The study's findings and limits: There were approximately 15 Susac-specific public clones in total CD8+ repertoires and roughly 5 in CD8+ TEMRA repertoires.

Per germline, CDR1 LGHNA and CDR2 YNFKEQ. The CDR3 spans 14 residues. Trimming took off 1 base at V and 1 base at J, with 4 bases between the two ends. This clonotype has a handful of counts. Its target is unknown. Peripheral blood CD8+ and CD4+ T cells were profiled by TCR beta sequencing. When the RNA was reverse transcribed, random hexamers were used with an input of about 0.5 to 1 ug. The authors amplified TCR beta CDR3 across 54 Vbeta and 13 Jbeta using immunoSEQ multiplex PCR. TCRdb ran MiXCR on the immunoSEQ multiplex PCR reads and lists one entry per CDR3 protein. The sample has some 120,000 distinct CDR3 sequences; about 94% are singletons.

This receptor was obtained from a human donor with Susac syndrome. Sequenced sample: CD8+ T cells from PBMCs. The chain carries TRBV4-2 and TRBJ2-2; D is undetermined. CDR3 loop: CASSQGQNTGELFF. The CDR3, as DNA: TGTGCCAGCAGCCAAGGACAGAACACCGGGGAGCTGTTTTTT.